These 21 T cell receptor beta chains were sequenced from one sample in a study of T cell changes during pregnancy in multiple sclerosis. Using immunoSEQ multiplex PCR, the repertoire was profiled, and TCRdb retains in-frame clones only, with some absent. This repertoire shows approximately 41,000 clones, roughly 91% found once; its top ten account for roughly 1.5%. The sample taken for sequencing was PBMCs (not recorded whether the cells were cultured). Source of these receptors: a female donor with multiple sclerosis, enrolled in a pregnancy study.

The chain has TRBV5-6 and TRBJ2-7; no clear D gene. The germline V gene encodes CDR1 SGHDT and CDR2 YYEEEE. V shed 4 bases and J shed 3 bases, with 8 bases lying between them. The CDR3 spans 12 residues. CDR3 bases: TGTGCCAGCAGCGGCACCCACTACGAGCAGTACTTC. Amino acid sequence: CASSGTHYEQYF. Full variable domain (outside the CDR3, taken from reference TRBV5-6 and TRBJ2-7): DAGVTQSPTHLIKTRGQQVTLRCSPKSGHDTVSWYQQALGQGPQFIFQYYEEEERQRGNFPDRFSGHQFPNYSSELNVNALLLGDSALYLCASSGTHYEQYFGPGTRLTVT.

This clone was seen only a few times. The CDR3 coding sequence is TGTGCCATCACCTCCGACCCAGATCAGCCCCAGCATTTT. Amino acids: CAITSDPDQPQHF. V gene TRBV10-3 combines with J gene TRBJ1-5; no reliable D call. The CDR3 is 13 residues long. Germline CDR1 ENHRY, CDR2 SYGVKD. With 7 bases removed from V and 5 bases from J, the gap between germline ends came to 12 bases.

The chain recombines TRBV11-3 with TRBJ2-1; 8 bases align to TRBD2. CDR1 and CDR2 (germline): SGHNT, YENEEA. The CDR3 has 13 amino acids. The trim removed 3 bases at V and 7 bases at J, leaving 2 bases unmatched. The CDR3 spells CASSFSGGNEQFF. The CDR3, as DNA: TGTGCCAGCAGCTTTTCGGGGGGGAATGAGCAGTTCTTC.

The chain couples TRBV29-1 to TRBJ2-7, with D perhaps matching TRBD2 (6 bases). The V end lost 8 bases, the J end lost 4 bases, and 21 bases lay between the germline ends. The CDR3 contains 14 residues. CDR1 and CDR2 from the germline V gene are SQVTM and ANQGSEA. The CDR3 sequence: CSIPGGQGVYEQYF. DNA for the CDR3: TGCAGCATACCCGGGGGTCAGGGCGTTTACGAGCAGTACTTC.

The chain carries TRBV2 and TRBJ2-4; D gene unclear. The CDR3 spans 14 residues. The germline V gene has CDR1 SNHLY and CDR2 FYNNEI. The V end lost 0 bases, the J end lost 9 bases, and 12 bases lay between the germline ends. The chain's CDR3 is CASSEAERVGIQYF. The DNA of the CDR3 is TGTGCCAGCAGTGAAGCGGAAAGGGTGGGCATTCAGTACTTC.

The chain uses TRBV4-2 and TRBJ2-7, with TRBD2 as a possible D gene (5 bases). The germline V gene has CDR1 LGHNA and CDR2 YNFKEQ. Trimming removed 0 bases from V and 0 bases from J, with 15 bases in between. The CDR3 has 17 residues. In DNA form, the CDR3 reads TGTGCCAGCAGCCAAGAGGAGGTGTCACGGGGCTCCTACGAGCAGTACTTC. It translates to CASSQEEVSRGSYEQYF.

By share, this clone counts as medium-sized. Other DNA sequences of this sample code for an identical CDR3. The chain joins TRBV6-4 to TRBJ2-2; D is ambiguous. This CDR3 region has 13 residues. CDR1 and CDR2 from the germline V gene are MRHNA and SNTAGT. V lost 3 bases to trimming and J lost 0 bases, with 2 bases between them. The CDR3 DNA sequence: TGTGCCAGCAGTGAAGCGAACACCGGGGAGCTGTTTTTT. Translation gives CASSEANTGELFF.

V is TRBV19 and J is TRBJ1-1, with a weak D call TRBD1 (5 bases). This CDR3 comprises 14 residues. The V and J ends lost 4 bases and 2 bases respectively, with 11 bases between them. CDR1 LNHDA and CDR2 SQIVND come from the germline V gene (reference sequence). The CDR3 DNA follows: TGTGCCAGTAGTACAGGGTCGATCAACACTGAAGCTTTCTTT. Translated: CASSTGSINTEAFF.

The chain carries TRBV4-1 and TRBJ1-1, with D tentatively TRBD1 (5 bases). Germline CDR1 is MGHRA and CDR2 is YSYEKL. The CDR3 totals 13 residues. Deletions cut 7 bases from V and 1 base from J, with 10 bases between. The CDR3 reads CASKGMGNTEAFF. DNA of the CDR3: TGCGCCAGCAAGGGGATGGGGAACACTGAAGCTTTCTTT.

The J gene is TRBJ1-1, the V gene TRBV5-1; possible D gene TRBD1, 5 bases. This CDR3 spans 13 amino acids. Trimming shortened V by 8 bases and J by 2 bases, and 13 bases separated the two germline ends. The germline V gene has CDR1 SGHRS and CDR2 YFSETQ. CDR3 coding DNA: TGCGCCAGTTCCGAACAGGTAAACACTGAAGCTTTCTTT. Amino acids: CASSEQVNTEAFF.

This clone was found once. This chain links TRBV19 with TRBJ2-3, with TRBD1 identical over 7 bases. Per germline, CDR1 LNHDA and CDR2 SQIVND (reference sequence). The V segment lost 2 bases and the J segment 4 bases; nucleotides outside the gene matches: 12. The CDR3 contains 17 residues. The CDR3 is CASSIRKGAGYADTQYF. For the CDR3, the DNA is TGTGCCAGTAGTATAAGAAAGGGGGCAGGGTATGCAGATACGCAGTATTTT. Using reference TRBV19 and TRBJ2-3 for the parts outside the CDR3, the full variable domain is DGGITQSPKYLFRKEGQNVTLSCEQNLNHDAMYWYRQDPGQGLRLIYYSQIVNDFQKGDIAEGYSVSREKKESFPLTVTSAQKNPTAFYLCASSIRKGAGYADTQYFGPGTRLTVL.

Concerning this clone: Germline and junction disagree at one end, which may indicate a read error. The chain carries TRBV7-9 and TRBJ2-1; TRBD2 aligns across 8 bases. The CDR3 has 16 residues. The V gene's germline CDR1 is SEHNR and CDR2 FQNEAQ (reference sequence). CDR3 sequence reads: CASSLAGTRSYNEQFF. CDR3 nucleotides: TGTGCCAGCAGCCTAGCCGGGACTAGATCCTACAATGAGCAGTTCTTC. Based on the CDR3 plus reference TRBV7-9 and TRBJ2-1, the full variable domain is DTGVSQNPRHKITKRGQNVTFRCDPISEHNRLYWYRQTLGQGPEFLTYFQNEAQLEKSRLLSDRFSAERPKGSFSTLEIQRTEQGDSAMYLCASSLAGTRSYNEQFFGPGTRLTVL.

The chain carries TRBV5-6 and TRBJ2-7; no firm D call. This CDR3 contains 14 residues. Between the trimmed V and J ends, which lost 0 bases and 3 bases, there was a span of 10 bases. Germline CDR1 and CDR2: SGHDT and YYEEEE. The CDR3 sequence is CASSLAVGSYEQYF. The CDR3 coding sequence is TGTGCCAGCAGCTTGGCCGTAGGCAGCTACGAGCAGTACTTC.

The chain employs TRBV4-2 and TRBJ2-2; D uncertain. V lost 4 bases, J lost 1 base, and 7 bases lay in between. Germline V gene lookup returns CDR1 LGHNA and CDR2 YNFKEQ. CDR3 size: 14 residues. CDR3 amino acids: CASSPSGNTGELFF. The CDR3 DNA is TGTGCCAGCAGCCCCTCTGGGAACACCGGGGAGCTGTTTTTT.

Here the CDR3 DNA reads TGTGCCAGCAGCCCGAGGGTCGCGAGTAGGGCTTTCTTT. This gives the protein CASSPRVASRAFF. The genes are TRBV9 and TRBJ1-1; D gene unclear. The V end was cut by 4 bases, the J end by 11 bases, with 18 bases between. CDR1 is SGDLS, CDR2 YYNGEE, per germline. The CDR3 has 13 residues.

This clone was observed once. The junction differs from germline at one of its ends, possibly a read error. This chain uses TRBV27 with TRBJ2-4; D uncertain. Per the germline V gene, CDR1 is MNHEY and CDR2 is SMNVEV (reference sequence). This CDR3 contains 17 residues. The CDR3 sequence is CANSPGRLATSKNIQYF. Written as DNA, the CDR3 is TGTGCCAACAGTCCAGGACGTCTGGCCACCTCAAAAAACATTCAGTACTTC.

The chain employs TRBV9 and TRBJ1-1; D remains unclear. Germline values: CDR1 SGDLS, CDR2 YYNGEE. The CDR3 has 13 residues. V dropped 3 bases and J dropped 0 bases, with 6 bases sitting between them. The CDR3 spells CASSARLNTEAFF. The CDR3 DNA reads TGTGCCAGCAGCGCCAGACTGAACACTGAAGCTTTCTTT.

The CDR3 sequence is CASSVAWGAETQYF. CDR3 sequence (DNA): TGTGCCAGCAGCGTAGCGTGGGGGGCTGAGACCCAGTACTTC. The chain links TRBV9 to TRBJ2-5, with D perhaps given as TRBD1 or TRBD2 (6 bases each). Germline assignment: CDR1 SGDLS and CDR2 YYNGEE. V lost 0 bases, J lost 5 bases, and 11 bases lay in between. This CDR3 has 14 residues.

The genes are TRBV9 and TRBJ2-3, with 9 nucleotides matching TRBD2. This CDR3 spans 13 amino acids. Germline trimming cut 7 bases from V and 0 bases from J; bases unmatched to any gene: 0. CDR1 is SGDLS and CDR2 is YYNGEE in the germline V gene. CDR3 sequence: CASAGGSTDTQYF. CDR3 nucleotide sequence: TGTGCCAGCGCGGGAGGGAGCACAGATACGCAGTATTTT.

The J gene is TRBJ2-7, the V gene TRBV29-1, with D possibly being TRBD2 (6 bases). The V gene's germline CDR1 is SQVTM and CDR2 ANQGSEA. The ends were cut back, 5 bases at V and 2 bases at J, with 19 bases in the middle. The CDR3 loop spans 15 amino acids. The CDR3 DNA reads TGCAGCGTTCGATGGCGCGAATGGGGGGCCTACGAGCAGTACTTC. Its translation: CSVRWREWGAYEQYF.

V is TRBV5-1 and J is TRBJ2-5; D remains unclear. The CDR3 has 13 amino acids. V was shortened by 3 bases and J by 0 bases, with 6 bases between the two germline ends. CDR1 SGHRS and CDR2 YFSETQ come from the germline V gene. CDR3 DNA: TGCGCCAGCAGCTGGGCGTACCAAGAGACCCAGTACTTC. Protein product: CASSWAYQETQYF.